The sequence of this T cell receptor beta chain was determined in a study of Ad26.COV2.S vaccination and SARS-CoV-2 variants. Whole-study findings and limits: Spike-specific TCR breadth ran higher among vaccine recipients than placebo recipients.

In the case of this clone: Its specificity is unknown.

CDR1 is KGHSH and CDR2 is LQKENI in the germline V gene. CDR3 length equals 16 residues. The junction had 5 bases not matched to a gene; V was cut back by 3 bases and J by 0 bases. As for treatment: around 19 received Ad26.COV2.S at low or high dose, single or two shots; several received placebo; per-sample allocation not given. Each sample was drawn 63 days after the first injection (of vaccine or placebo). Donor was an adult aged 18-55 years in Boston. What was given as vaccine was an Ad26 vector encoding Wuhan-strain SARS-CoV-2 spike. Measured with immunoSEQ multiplex PCR; TCRdb has only the in-frame clones, and not every one. The data hold 330,000 or so clones, with 90% observed a single time.

This clonotype was obtained from a person between 18 and 65 years old who received the Ad26.COV2.S COVID-19 vaccine or a placebo. Sequences were derived from peripheral blood, sampled in a trial of Ad26.COV2.S vaccine versus placebo. The chain joins TRBV18 to TRBJ1-2, with 9 bases identical to TRBD1. CDR3 nucleotide sequence: TGTGCCAGCTCACCTTCGACAGGGGGAGCTAACTATGGCTACACCTTC. Protein: CASSPSTGGANYGYTF.